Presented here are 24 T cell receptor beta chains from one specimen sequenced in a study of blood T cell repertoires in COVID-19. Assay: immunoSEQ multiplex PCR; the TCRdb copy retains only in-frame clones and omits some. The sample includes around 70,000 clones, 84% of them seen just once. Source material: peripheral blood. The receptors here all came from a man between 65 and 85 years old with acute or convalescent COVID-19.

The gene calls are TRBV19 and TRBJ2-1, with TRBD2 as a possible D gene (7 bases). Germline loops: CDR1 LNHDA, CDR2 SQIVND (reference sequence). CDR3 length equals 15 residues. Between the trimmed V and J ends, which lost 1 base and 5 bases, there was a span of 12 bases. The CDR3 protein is CASSIAGGRHNEQFF. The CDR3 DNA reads TGTGCCAGTAGTATAGCGGGGGGCAGACACAATGAGCAGTTCTTC.

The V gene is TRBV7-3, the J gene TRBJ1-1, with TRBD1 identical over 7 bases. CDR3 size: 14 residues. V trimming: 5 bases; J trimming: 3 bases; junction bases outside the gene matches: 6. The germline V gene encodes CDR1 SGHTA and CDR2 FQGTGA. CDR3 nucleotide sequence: TGTGCCAGCAGCCCAGGGGGGTGGGACACTGAAGCTTTCTTT. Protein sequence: CASSPGGWDTEAFF.

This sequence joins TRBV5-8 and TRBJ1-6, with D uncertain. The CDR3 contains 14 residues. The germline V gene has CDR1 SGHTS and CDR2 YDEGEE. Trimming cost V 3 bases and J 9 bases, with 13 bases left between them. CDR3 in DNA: TGTGCCAGCAGCTCCGGGAGCATTATTTCACCCCTCCACTTT. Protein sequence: CASSSGSIISPLHF. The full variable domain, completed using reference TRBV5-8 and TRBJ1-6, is EAGVTQSPTHLIKTRGQQATLRCSPISGHTSVYWYQQALGLGLQFLLWYDEGEERNRGNFPPRFSGRQFPNYSSELNVNALELEDSALYLCASSSGSIISPLHFGNGTRLTVT.

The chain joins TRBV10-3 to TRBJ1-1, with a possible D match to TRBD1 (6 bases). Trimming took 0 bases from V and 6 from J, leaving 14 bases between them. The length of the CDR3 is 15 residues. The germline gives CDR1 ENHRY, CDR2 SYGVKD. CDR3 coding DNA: TGTGCCATCAGTGAGTCTGTGGTGCGACAGGCTGAAGCTTTCTTT. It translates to CAISESVVRQAEAFF.

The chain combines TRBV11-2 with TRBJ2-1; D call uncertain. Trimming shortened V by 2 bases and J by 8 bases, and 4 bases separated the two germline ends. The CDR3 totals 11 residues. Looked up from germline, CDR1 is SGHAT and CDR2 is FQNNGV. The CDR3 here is CASSLIDEQFF. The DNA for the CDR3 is TGTGCCAGCAGCTTAATCGATGAGCAGTTCTTC.

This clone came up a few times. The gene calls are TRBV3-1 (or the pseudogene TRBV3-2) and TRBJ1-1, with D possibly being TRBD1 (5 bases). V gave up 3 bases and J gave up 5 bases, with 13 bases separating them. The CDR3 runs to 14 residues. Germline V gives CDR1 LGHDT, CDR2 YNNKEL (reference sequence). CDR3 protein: CASSHGWGRTEAFF. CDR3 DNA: TGTGCCAGCAGCCATGGGTGGGGGAGGACTGAAGCTTTCTTT.

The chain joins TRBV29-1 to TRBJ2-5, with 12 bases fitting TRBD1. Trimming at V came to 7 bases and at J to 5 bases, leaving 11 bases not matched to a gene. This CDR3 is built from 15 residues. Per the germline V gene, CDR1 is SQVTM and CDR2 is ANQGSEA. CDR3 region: CSGLRDRGLGETQYF. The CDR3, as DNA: TGCAGCGGACTACGGGACAGGGGGCTGGGGGAGACCCAGTACTTC.

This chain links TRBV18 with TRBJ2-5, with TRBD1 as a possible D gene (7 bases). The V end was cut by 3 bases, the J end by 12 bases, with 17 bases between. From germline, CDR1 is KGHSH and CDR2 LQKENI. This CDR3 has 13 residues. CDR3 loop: CASSPVRGDKEYF. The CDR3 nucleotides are TGTGCCAGCTCACCGGTCAGGGGGGACAAGGAGTACTTC.

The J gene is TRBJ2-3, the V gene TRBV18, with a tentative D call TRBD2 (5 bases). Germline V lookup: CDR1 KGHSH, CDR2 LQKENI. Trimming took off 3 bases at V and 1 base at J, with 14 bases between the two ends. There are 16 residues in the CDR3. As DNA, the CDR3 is TGTGCCAGCTCACCTCCGGGGTCAGGCGGCACAGATACGCAGTATTTT. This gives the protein CASSPPGSGGTDTQYF.

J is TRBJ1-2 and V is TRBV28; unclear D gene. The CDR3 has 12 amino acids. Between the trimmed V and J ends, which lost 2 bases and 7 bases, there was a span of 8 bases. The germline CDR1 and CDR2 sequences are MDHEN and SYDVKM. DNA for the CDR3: TGTGCCAGCAGTTTAGTTCGGGGTGGCTACACCTTC. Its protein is CASSLVRGGYTF.

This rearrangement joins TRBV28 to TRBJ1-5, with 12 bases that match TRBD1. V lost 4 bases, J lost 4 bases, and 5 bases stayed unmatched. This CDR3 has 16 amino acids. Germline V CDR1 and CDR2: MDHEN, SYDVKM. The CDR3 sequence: CASSWGQGALNQPQHF. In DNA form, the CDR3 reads TGTGCCAGCAGTTGGGGACAGGGGGCCTTGAATCAGCCCCAGCATTTT.

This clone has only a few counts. This CDR3 is CASNPWDRDYGYTF. Written as DNA, the CDR3 is TGTGCCAGCAACCCTTGGGACAGGGATTATGGCTACACCTTC. This chain joins TRBV6-5 and TRBJ1-2, with 9 bases fitting TRBD1. Losses at the gene ends were 7 bases for V and 5 bases for J; bases not matched to a gene: 8. Germline-derived CDR1 and CDR2 are MNHEY and SVGAGI. The CDR3 is made up of 14 amino acids.

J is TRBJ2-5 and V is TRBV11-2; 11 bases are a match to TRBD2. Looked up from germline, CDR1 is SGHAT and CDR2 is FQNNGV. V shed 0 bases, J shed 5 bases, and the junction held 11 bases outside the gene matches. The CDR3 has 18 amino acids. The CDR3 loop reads CASSLDRLAGISRETQYF. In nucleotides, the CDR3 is TGTGCCAGCAGCTTAGATCGACTAGCGGGAATTAGCCGGGAGACCCAGTACTTC.

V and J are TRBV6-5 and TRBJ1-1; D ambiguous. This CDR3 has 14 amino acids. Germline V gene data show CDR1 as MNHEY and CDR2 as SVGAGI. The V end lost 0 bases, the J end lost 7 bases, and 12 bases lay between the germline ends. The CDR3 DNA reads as TGTGCCAGCAGTTACTCGAATAGCCAGTTTGAAGCTTTCTTT. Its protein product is CASSYSNSQFEAFF.

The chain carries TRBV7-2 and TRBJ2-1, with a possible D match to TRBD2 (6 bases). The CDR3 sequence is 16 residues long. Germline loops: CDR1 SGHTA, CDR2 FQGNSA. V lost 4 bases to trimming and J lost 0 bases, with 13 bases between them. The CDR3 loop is CASSSKAGYSYNEQFF. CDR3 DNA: TGTGCCAGCAGCTCAAAAGCGGGTTACTCCTACAATGAGCAGTTCTTC.

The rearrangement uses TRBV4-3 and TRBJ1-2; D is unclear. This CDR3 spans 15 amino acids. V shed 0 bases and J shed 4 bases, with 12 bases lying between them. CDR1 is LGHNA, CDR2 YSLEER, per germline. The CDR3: CASSQDLQATYGYTF. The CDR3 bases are TGCGCCAGCAGCCAAGATCTCCAGGCGACCTATGGCTACACCTTC.

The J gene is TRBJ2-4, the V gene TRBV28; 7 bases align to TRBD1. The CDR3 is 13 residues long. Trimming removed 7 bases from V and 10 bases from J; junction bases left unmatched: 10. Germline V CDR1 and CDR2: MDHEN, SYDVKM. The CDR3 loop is CASTQGGRGIQYF. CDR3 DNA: TGTGCCAGCACTCAAGGGGGCAGGGGTATTCAGTACTTC.

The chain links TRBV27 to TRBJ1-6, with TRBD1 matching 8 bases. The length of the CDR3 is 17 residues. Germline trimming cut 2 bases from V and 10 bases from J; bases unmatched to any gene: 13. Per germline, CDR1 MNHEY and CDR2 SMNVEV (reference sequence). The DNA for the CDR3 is TGTGCCAGCAGTTTAGCCCAGGGGGCATCATCAAAATCACCCCTCCACTTT. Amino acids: CASSLAQGASSKSPLHF.

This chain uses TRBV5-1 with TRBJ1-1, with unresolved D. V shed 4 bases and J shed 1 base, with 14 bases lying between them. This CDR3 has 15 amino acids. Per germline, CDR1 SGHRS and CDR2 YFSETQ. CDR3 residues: CASSLDLLSNTEAFF. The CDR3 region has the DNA TGCGCCAGCAGCCTGGACTTACTCTCGAACACTGAAGCTTTCTTT.

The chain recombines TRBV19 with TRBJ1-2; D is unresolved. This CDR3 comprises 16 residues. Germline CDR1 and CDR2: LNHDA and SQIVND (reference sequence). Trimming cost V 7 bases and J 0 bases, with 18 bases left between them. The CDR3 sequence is CASNFGRPDSNYGYTF. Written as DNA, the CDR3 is TGTGCCAGTAATTTTGGCAGGCCGGATTCTAACTATGGCTACACCTTC. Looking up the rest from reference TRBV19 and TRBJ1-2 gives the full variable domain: DGGITQSPKYLFRKEGQNVTLSCEQNLNHDAMYWYRQDPGQGLRLIYYSQIVNDFQKGDIAEGYSVSREKKESFPLTVTSAQKNPTAFYLCASNFGRPDSNYGYTFGSGTRLTVV.

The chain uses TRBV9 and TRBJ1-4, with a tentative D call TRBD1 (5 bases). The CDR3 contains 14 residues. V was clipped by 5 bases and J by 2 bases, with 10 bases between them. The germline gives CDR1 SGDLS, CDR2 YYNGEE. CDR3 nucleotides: TGTGCCAGCAGTAAGGGGTCCACTAATGAAAAACTGTTTTTT. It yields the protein CASSKGSTNEKLFF. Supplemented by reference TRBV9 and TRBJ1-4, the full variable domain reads DSGVTQTPKHLITATGQRVTLRCSPRSGDLSVYWYQQSLDQGLQFLIQYYNGEERAKGNILERFSAQQFPDLHSELNLSSLELGDSALYFCASSKGSTNEKLFFGSGTQLSVL.

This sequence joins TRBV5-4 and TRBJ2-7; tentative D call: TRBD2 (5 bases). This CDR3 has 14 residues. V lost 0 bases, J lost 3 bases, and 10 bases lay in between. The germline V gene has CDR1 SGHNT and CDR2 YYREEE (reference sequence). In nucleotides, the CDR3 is TGTGCCAGCAGCTTGGCCGGGATAGGCTACGAGCAGTACTTC. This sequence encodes CASSLAGIGYEQYF.

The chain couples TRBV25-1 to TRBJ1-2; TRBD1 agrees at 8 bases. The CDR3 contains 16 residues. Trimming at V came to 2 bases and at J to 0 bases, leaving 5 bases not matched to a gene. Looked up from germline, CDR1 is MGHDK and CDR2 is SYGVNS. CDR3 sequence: CASSEPGQGSNYGYTF. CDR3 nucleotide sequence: TGTGCCAGCAGTGAACCAGGACAGGGCTCTAACTATGGCTACACCTTC.

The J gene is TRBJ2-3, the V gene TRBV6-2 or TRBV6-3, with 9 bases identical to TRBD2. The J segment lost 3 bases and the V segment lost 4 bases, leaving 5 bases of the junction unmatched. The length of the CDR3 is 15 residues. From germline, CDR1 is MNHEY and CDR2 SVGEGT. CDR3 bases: TGTGCCAGCAGTTCTGCCCTAGCGGGGACAGATACGCAGTATTTT. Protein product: CASSSALAGTDTQYF.